The clone carrying this T cell receptor (beta chain) was picked up a small number of times. Each CDR3 protein gets one entry after TCRdb re-called the 5' RACE reads with MiXCR. The repertoire consists of a few hundred thousand distinct CDR3 sequences, with about 13% occurring once and the leading ten covering 3.5% to 5%. The source of the sample is a study of identical twins. V lost 0 bases, J lost 1 base, and 4 bases lay in between. CDR3 length equals 14 residues. CDR1 is SGDLS, CDR2 YYNGEE, per germline. The sample also formed part of further work on yellow fever vaccine responses in identical twins.

J is TRBJ2-2 and V is TRBV9; D uncertain. The sample comprised memory (CD45RO+) T cells sorted from blood. This TCR was recovered from a woman aged 18-30 years in good health. The DNA of the CDR3 is TGTGCCAGCAGCGTAGGGGGGAACACCGGGGAGCTGTTTTTT. This translates into CASSVGGNTGELFF.